This paragraph reports one T cell receptor (beta chain). Measured with immunoSEQ multiplex PCR; TCRdb has only the in-frame clones, and not every one. The sample records roughly 180,000 clones, 82% being singletons. The CDR3 loop spans 14 amino acids. With V trimmed by 3 bases and J by 2 bases, 2 bases remained unmatched. Germline-derived CDR1 and CDR2 are SGHNT and YYREEE (reference sequence). The data were taken from a study of blood T cell repertoires in COVID-19. The V and J genes are TRBV5-4 and TRBJ1-2, with TRBD1 identical over 9 bases. This sequence was found in an elderly woman with active or convalescent COVID-19. Sequencing used peripheral blood. CDR3 protein: CASSWGQGNYGYTF. CDR3 DNA sequence: TGTGCCAGCAGCTGGGGACAGGGCAACTATGGCTACACCTTC.